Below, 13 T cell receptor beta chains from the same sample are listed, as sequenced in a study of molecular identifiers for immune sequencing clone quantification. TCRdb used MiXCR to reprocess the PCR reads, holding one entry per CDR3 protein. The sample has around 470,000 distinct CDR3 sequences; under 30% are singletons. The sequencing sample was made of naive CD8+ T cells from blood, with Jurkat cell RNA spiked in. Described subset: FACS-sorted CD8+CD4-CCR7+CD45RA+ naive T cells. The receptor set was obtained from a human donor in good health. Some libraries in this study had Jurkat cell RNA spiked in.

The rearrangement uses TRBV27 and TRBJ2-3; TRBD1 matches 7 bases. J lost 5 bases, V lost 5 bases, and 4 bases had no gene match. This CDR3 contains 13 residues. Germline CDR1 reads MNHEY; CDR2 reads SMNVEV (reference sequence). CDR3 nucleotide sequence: TGTGCCAGCAGTCCCAACAGGGGAGATACGCAGTATTTT. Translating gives CASSPNRGDTQYF.

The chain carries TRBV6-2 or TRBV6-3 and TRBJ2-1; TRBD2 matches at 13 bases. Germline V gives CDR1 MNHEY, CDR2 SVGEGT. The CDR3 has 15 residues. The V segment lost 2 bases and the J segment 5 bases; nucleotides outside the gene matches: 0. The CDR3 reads CASSYGTSGNNEQFF. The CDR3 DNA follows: TGTGCCAGCAGTTACGGGACTAGCGGGAACAATGAGCAGTTCTTC.

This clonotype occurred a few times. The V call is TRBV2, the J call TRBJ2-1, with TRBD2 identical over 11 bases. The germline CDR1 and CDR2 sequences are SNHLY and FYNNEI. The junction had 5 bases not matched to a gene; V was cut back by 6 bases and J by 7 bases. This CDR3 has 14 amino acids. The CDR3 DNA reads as TGTGCCAGCAGAGGAAGGACTAGCGGGAATGAGCAGTTCTTC. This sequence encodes CASRGRTSGNEQFF.

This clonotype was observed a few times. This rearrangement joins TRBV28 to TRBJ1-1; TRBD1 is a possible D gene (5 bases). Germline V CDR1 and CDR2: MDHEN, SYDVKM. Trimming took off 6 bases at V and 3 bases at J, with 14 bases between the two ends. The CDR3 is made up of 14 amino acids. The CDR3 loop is CASRFGGGDTEAFF. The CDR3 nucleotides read TGTGCCAGCAGGTTTGGGGGGGGGGACACTGAAGCTTTCTTT.

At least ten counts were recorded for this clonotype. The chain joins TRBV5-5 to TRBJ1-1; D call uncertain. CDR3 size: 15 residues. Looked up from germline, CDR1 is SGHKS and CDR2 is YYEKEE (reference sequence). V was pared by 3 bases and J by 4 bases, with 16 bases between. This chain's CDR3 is CASSSGPRGGTEAFF. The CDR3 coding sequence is TGTGCCAGCAGCTCCGGTCCCAGAGGAGGCACTGAAGCTTTCTTT. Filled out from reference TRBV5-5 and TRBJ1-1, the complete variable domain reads DAGVTQSPTHLIKTRGQQVTLRCSPISGHKSVSWYQQVLGQGPQFIFQYYEKEERGRGNFPDRFSARQFPNYSSELNVNALLLGDSALYLCASSSGPRGGTEAFFGQGTRLTVV.

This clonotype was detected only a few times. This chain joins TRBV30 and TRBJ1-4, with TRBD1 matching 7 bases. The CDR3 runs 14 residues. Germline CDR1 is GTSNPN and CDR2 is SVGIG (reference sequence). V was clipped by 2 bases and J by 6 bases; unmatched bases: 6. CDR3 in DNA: TGTGCCTGGAGTCCGACAGGGCATGATGAAAAACTGTTTTTT. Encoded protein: CAWSPTGHDEKLFF.

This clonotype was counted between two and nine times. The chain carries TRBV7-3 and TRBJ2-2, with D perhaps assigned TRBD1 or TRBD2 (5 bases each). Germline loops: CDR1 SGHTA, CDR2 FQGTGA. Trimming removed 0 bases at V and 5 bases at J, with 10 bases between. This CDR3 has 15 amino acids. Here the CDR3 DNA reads TGTGCCAGCAGCTTAACCGGGACCCTTACCGGGGAGCTGTTTTTT. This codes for CASSLTGTLTGELFF.

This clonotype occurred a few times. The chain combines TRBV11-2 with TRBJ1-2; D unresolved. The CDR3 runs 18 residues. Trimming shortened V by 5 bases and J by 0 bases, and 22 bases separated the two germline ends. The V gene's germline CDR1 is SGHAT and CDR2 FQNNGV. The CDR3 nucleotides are TGTGCCAGCAGCCCCCACGCATATGCAGGCGAAGCTAACTATGGCTACACCTTC. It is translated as CASSPHAYAGEANYGYTF.

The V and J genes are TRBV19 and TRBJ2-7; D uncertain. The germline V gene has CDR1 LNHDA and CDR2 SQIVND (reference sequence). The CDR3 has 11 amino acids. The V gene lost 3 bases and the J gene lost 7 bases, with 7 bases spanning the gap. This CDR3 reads CASSMHGEQYF. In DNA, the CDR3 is TGTGCCAGTAGTATGCATGGGGAGCAGTACTTC. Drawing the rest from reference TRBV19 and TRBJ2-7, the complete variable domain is DGGITQSPKYLFRKEGQNVTLSCEQNLNHDAMYWYRQDPGQGLRLIYYSQIVNDFQKGDIAEGYSVSREKKESFPLTVTSAQKNPTAFYLCASSMHGEQYFGPGTRLTVT.

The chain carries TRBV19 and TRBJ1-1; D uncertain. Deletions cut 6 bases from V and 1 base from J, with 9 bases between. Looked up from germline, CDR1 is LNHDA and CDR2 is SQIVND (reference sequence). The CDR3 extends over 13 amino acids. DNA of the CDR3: TGTGCCAGTAGATTTACAGCGAACACTGAAGCTTTCTTT. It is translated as CASRFTANTEAFF.

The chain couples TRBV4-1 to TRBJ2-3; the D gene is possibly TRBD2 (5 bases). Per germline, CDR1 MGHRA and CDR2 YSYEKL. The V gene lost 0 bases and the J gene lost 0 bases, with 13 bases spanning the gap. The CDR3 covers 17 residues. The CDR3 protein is CASSQDLGGSSTDTQYF. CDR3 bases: TGCGCCAGCAGCCAAGATTTAGGAGGATCTAGCACAGATACGCAGTATTTT.

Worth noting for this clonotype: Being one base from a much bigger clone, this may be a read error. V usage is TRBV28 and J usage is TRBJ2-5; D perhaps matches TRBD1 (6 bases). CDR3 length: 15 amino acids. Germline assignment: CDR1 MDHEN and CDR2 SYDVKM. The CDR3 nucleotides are TGTGCCATCAGTCTCACCAGGACAGACGGTGAGACCCAGTACTTC. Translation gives CAISLTRTDGETQYF.

The chain's CDR3 is CASSLLWGSSYEQYF. The CDR3 DNA reads TGTGCCAGCAGCTTACTCTGGGGCAGCTCCTACGAGCAGTACTTC. V is TRBV7-2 and J is TRBJ2-7; D is possibly TRBD1 (5 bases). CDR1 is SGHTA, CDR2 FQGNSA, per germline. The CDR3 consists of 15 residues. Trimming took 2 bases from V and 0 from J, leaving 11 bases between them.